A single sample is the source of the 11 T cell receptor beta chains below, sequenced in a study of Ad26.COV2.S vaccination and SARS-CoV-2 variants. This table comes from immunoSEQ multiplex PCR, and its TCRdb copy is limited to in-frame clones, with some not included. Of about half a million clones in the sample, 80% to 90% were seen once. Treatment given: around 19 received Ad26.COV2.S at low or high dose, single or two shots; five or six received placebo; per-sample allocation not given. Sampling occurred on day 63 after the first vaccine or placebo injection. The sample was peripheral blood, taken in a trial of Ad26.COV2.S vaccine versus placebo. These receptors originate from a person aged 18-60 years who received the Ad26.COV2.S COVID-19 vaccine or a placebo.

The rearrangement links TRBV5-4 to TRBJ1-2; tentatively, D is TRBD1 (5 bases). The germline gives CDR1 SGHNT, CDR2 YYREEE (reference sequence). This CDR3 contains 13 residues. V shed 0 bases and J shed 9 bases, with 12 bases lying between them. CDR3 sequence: CASSLVGGFSYTF. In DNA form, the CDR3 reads TGTGCCAGCAGCTTGGTGGGGGGGTTTAGCTACACCTTC.

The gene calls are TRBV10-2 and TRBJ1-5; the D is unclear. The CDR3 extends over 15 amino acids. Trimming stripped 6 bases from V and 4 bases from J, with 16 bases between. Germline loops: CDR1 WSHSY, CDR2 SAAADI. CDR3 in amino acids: CASSGPSWENQPQHF. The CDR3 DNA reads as TGCGCCAGCAGCGGACCTTCGTGGGAAAATCAGCCCCAGCATTTT.

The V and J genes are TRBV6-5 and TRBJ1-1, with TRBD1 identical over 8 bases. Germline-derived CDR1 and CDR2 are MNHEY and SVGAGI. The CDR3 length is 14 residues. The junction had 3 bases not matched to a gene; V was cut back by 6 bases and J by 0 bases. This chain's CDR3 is CASSRGQVNTEAFF. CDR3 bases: TGTGCCAGCAGCCGGGGACAGGTGAACACTGAAGCTTTCTTT.

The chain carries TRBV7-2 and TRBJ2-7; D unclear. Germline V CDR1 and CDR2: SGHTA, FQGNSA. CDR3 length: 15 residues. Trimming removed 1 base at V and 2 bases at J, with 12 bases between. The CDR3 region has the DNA TGTGCCAGCAGCTTAGGGTCCGTCAATACCTACGAGCAGTACTTC. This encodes CASSLGSVNTYEQYF.

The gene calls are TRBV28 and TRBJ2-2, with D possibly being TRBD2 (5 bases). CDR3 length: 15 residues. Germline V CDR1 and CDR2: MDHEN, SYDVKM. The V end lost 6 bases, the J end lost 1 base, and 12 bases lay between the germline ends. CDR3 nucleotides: TGTGCCAGCAGACTTGCGGGTTTGAACACCGGGGAGCTGTTTTTT. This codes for CASRLAGLNTGELFF. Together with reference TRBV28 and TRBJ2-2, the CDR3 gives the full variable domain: DVKVTQSSRYLVKRTGEKVFLECVQDMDHENMFWYRQDPGLGLRLIYFSYDVKMKEKGDIPEGYSVSREKKERFSLILESASTNQTSMYLCASRLAGLNTGELFFGEGSRLTVL.

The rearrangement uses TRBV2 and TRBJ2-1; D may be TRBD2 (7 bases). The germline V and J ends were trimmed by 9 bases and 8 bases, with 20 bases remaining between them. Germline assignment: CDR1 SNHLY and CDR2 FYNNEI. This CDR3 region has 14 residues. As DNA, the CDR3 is TGTGCCAGTTTTCGGGGGGCGGGTCTCGATGAGCAGTTCTTC. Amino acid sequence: CASFRGAGLDEQFF.

Here the CDR3 reads CASSRQEVNYGYTF. The CDR3 bases are TGTGCCAGCAGTAGACAGGAGGTAAACTATGGCTACACCTTC. The rearrangement links TRBV2 to TRBJ1-2; possibly TRBD1 for D (6 bases). V lost 5 bases and J lost 2, with 12 bases in between. Germline values: CDR1 SNHLY, CDR2 FYNNEI. The CDR3 is made up of 14 amino acids.

The CDR3 bases are TGTGCCAGCAGTTTCGGGAAAAACTATGGCTACACCTTC. Translated, it gives CASSFGKNYGYTF. V is TRBV27 and J is TRBJ1-2; no clear D. The V end lost 3 bases, the J end lost 2 bases, and 7 bases lay between the germline ends. The CDR3 extends over 13 amino acids. Germline CDR1 reads MNHEY; CDR2 reads SMNVEV (reference sequence).

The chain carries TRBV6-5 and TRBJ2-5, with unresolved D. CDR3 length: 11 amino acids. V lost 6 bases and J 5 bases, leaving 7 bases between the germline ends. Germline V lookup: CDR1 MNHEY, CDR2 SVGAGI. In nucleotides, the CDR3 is TGTGCCAGCAGATCGGGCGAGACCCAGTACTTC. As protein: CASRSGETQYF.

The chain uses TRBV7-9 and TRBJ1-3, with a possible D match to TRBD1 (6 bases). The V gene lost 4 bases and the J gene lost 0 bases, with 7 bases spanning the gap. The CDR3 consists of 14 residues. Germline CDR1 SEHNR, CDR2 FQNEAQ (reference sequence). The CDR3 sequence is CASSSRGSGNTIYF. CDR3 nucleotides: TGTGCCAGCAGCTCCAGGGGCTCTGGAAACACCATATATTTT. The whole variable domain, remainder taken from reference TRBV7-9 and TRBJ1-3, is DTGVSQNPRHKITKRGQNVTFRCDPISEHNRLYWYRQTLGQGPEFLTYFQNEAQLEKSRLLSDRFSAERPKGSFSTLEIQRTEQGDSAMYLCASSSRGSGNTIYFGEGSWLTVV.

CDR3 region: CAWNTDRVAGNTIYF. The CDR3 coding sequence is TGTGCCTGGAACACGGACAGGGTGGCTGGAAACACCATATATTTT. This chain uses TRBV30 with TRBJ1-3, with TRBD1 identical over 8 bases. V shed 4 bases and J 2 bases; nucleotides not matched to a gene: 7. CDR1 is GTSNPN, CDR2 SVGIG, per germline (reference sequence). CDR3 length: 15 amino acids.